What follows are 9 T cell receptor beta chains derived from one specimen sequenced in a study of Graves' ophthalmopathy and Graves' hyperthyroidism. Transcripts of RNA were the source for amplifying TCR beta CDR3 regions. The first-round RT-PCR employed HTBI primers together with the Qiagen OneStep RT-PCR kit. A multiplex PCR was then performed as the second round. In TCRdb, the multiplex PCR reads were re-called with MiXCR into one record per CDR3 protein. The table includes about 1.2 million distinct CDR3 sequences, 36% detected once. Sequenced input: peripheral blood or thyroid tissue (not recorded which). The receptor source for this set is an adult man with Graves' hyperthyroidism.

This clonotype occurred many times. The chain links TRBV6-1 to TRBJ2-7; perhaps TRBD1 as D (6 bases). The CDR3 totals 15 residues. V lost 2 bases and J lost 0, with 11 bases in between. The germline V gene encodes CDR1 MNHNS and CDR2 SASEGT. This chain's CDR3 is CASSERTGSSYEQYF. CDR3 DNA sequence: TGTGCCAGCAGTGAACGCACAGGGAGCTCCTACGAGCAGTACTTC.

The chain couples TRBV20-1 to TRBJ1-5; possible D gene TRBD1, 6 bases. Germline assignment: CDR1 DFQATT and CDR2 SNEGSKA (reference sequence). The V end was cut by 6 bases, the J end by 1 base, with 13 bases between. The CDR3 spans 14 residues. The CDR3: CSATGFLSNQPQHF. The CDR3 DNA reads as TGCAGTGCCACAGGGTTTTTAAGCAATCAGCCCCAGCATTTT.

This clonotype was recorded only once. A much larger clone lies one base from this, so it may be a read error. The chain recombines TRBV7-2 with TRBJ1-2; perhaps TRBD1 as D (6 bases). The CDR3 contains 15 residues. V shed 9 bases and J shed 9 bases, with 26 bases lying between them. In germline, CDR1 is SGHTA, CDR2 FQGNSA. The CDR3 bases are TGTGCCAGTTCGGACGGGGGGCTTAAAGTTGGTAGCTACACCTTC. Translating gives CASSDGGLKVGSYTF.

The CDR3 reads CASSLARLAGQGNEQYF. CDR3 nucleotides: TGTGCCAGCAGCTTAGCGCGGCTAGCGGGGCAGGGCAATGAGCAGTACTTC. V gene TRBV7-9 combines with J gene TRBJ2-7; TRBD2 matches 9 bases. Germline-derived CDR1 and CDR2 are SEHNR and FQNEAQ (reference sequence). This CDR3 region has 17 residues. The junction had 13 bases not matched to a gene; V was cut back by 0 bases and J by 7 bases.

This clonotype was counted only a few times. The chain has TRBV28 and TRBJ1-6; no firm D call. This CDR3 has 15 residues. Germline CDR1 and CDR2: MDHEN and SYDVKM. The V gene lost 6 bases and the J gene lost 7 bases, with 16 bases spanning the gap. CDR3 in DNA: TGTGCCAGCAGCGACGAGGGCAGGCCAAATTCACCCCTCCACTTT. As protein: CASSDEGRPNSPLHF.

The CDR3 sequence: CASRHRRQFRDGYTF. The CDR3 DNA reads TGTGCCAGCAGACATCGACGACAGTTCCGAGATGGCTACACCTTC. The chain joins TRBV25-1 to TRBJ1-2, with a tentative D call TRBD1 (5 bases). The CDR3 has 15 amino acids. Germline V gene sequence: CDR1 MGHDK, CDR2 SYGVNS. The ends were cut back, 6 bases at V and 6 bases at J, with 20 bases in the middle.

This clonotype has just one count. V gene TRBV25-1 combines with J gene TRBJ2-7; TRBD1 agrees at 8 bases. Germline values: CDR1 MGHDK, CDR2 SYGVNS. The CDR3 is 15 residues long. V was clipped by 5 bases and J by 3 bases; unmatched bases: 9. CDR3 in amino acids: CASSSRDRTNYEQYF. The CDR3 coding sequence is TGTGCCAGCAGTTCCCGGGACAGGACCAACTACGAGCAGTACTTC.

J is TRBJ1-2 and V is TRBV9; unclear D gene. CDR3 length equals 11 residues. V lost 4 bases to trimming and J lost 12 bases, with 13 bases between them. Germline values: CDR1 SGDLS, CDR2 YYNGEE. The CDR3 is CASSSSLWNTF. CDR3 nucleotide sequence: TGTGCCAGCAGCTCTAGCCTTTGGAACACCTTC.

This chain connects TRBV4-1 to TRBJ2-7; TRBD2 matches 9 bases. The V gene end was trimmed by 3 bases and the J gene end by 2 bases; junction bases not matched to a gene: 8. The germline CDR1 and CDR2 sequences are MGHRA and YSYEKL. The CDR3 covers 16 residues. In nucleotides, the CDR3 is TGCGCCAGCAGCCATTTAGCGGGAGTAAAAGCCTACGAGCAGTACTTC. It translates to CASSHLAGVKAYEQYF.